This T cell receptor beta chain was captured by sequencing in a study of CD8 T cells in ankylosing spondylitis. Study-wide points: Within ankylosing spondylitis blood, a TCR beta motif made up of seven to nine highly homologous variants appeared to be characteristic. Certain motif variants had earlier appeared in reactive arthritis synovial fluid and blood.

This clonotype was seen only a few times. Its antigen is not known. For TCR beta, libraries came from quantitative 5'-RACE with molecular barcodes. A single record per CDR3 protein comes from TCRdb applying MiXCR to the 5' RACE reads. Seen here are around 770,000 distinct CDR3 sequences, 12% observed once, and the top ten hold 0.51%. There are 13 residues in the CDR3. The germline V and J ends were trimmed by 6 bases and 3 bases, with 12 bases remaining between them. Germline-derived CDR1 and CDR2 are MNHNY and SVGAGI (reference sequence). The chain is built from TRBV6-6 and TRBJ2-7; D gene unclear. Specimen: blood, either unsorted or a sorted T cell fraction (not recorded which). The sequence came from a male donor with ankylosing spondylitis. The DNA for the CDR3 is TGTGCCAGCAGCTGGAACAGATTCTACGAGCAGTACTTC. Its translation is CASSWNRFYEQYF.